This record concerns one T cell receptor beta chain sequence. The antigen is not known. The record originates from a study of brain T cells in children with intractable seizures. Method: immunoSEQ multiplex PCR; TCRdb's copy keeps in-frame clones and lacks some. The sample records fewer than 150,000 clones, 94% being singletons. Surgery cases with the highest brain T cell transcript signatures were chosen for sequencing. General study findings and limits: Clones missing pre-surgery may reflect undersampling of that blood sample. Patients' HCMV serostatus was unknown; virus specificity rests on CDR3 similarity alone.

This CDR3 is 15 amino acids long. Between the trimmed V and J ends, which lost 5 bases and 0 bases, there was a span of 11 bases. Germline V CDR1 and CDR2: LNHNV, YYDKDF (reference sequence). Sample: peripheral blood, taken at surgery. The receptor's source is a boy under three years old with hemimegalencephaly and intractable seizures. The chain recombines TRBV15 with TRBJ2-1; a possible D gene is TRBD2 (5 bases). The CDR3 is CATSLHGISYNEQFF. CDR3 bases: TGTGCCACCAGCTTACACGGGATCTCCTACAATGAGCAGTTCTTC.